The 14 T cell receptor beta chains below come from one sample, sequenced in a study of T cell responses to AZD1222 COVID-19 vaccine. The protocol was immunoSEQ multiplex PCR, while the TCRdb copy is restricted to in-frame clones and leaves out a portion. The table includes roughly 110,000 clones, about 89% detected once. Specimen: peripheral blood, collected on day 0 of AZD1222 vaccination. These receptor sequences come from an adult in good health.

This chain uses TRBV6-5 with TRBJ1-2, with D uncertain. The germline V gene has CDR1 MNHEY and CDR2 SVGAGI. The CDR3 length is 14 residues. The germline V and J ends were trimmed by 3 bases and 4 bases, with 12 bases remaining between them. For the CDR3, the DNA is TGTGCCAGCAGTTATGGGAATGCCATCTATGGCTACACCTTC. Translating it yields CASSYGNAIYGYTF.

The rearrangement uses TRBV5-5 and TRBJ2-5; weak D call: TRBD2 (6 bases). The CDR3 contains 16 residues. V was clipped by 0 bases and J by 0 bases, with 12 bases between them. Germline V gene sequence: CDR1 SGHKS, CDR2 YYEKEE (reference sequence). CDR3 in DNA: TGTGCCAGCAGCTTGGCCAGCGGAGGGTACCAAGAGACCCAGTACTTC. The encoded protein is CASSLASGGYQETQYF.

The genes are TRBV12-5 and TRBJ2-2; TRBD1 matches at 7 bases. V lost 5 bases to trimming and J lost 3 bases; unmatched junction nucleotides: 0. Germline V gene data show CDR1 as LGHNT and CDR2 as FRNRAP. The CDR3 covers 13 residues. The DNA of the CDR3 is TGTGCTAGTGGTACAGGGGACACCGGGGAGCTGTTTTTT. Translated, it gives CASGTGDTGELFF. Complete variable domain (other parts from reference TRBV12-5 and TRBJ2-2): DARVTQTPRHKVTEMGQEVTMRCQPILGHNTVFWYRQTMMQGLELLAYFRNRAPLDDSGMPKDRFSAEMPDATLATLKIQPSEPRDSAVYFCASGTGDTGELFFGEGSRLTVL.

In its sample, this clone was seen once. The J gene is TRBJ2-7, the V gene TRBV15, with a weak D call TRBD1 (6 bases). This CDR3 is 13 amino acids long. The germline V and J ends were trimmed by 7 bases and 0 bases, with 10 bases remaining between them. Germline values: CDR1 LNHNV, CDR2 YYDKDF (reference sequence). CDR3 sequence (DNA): TGTGCCACCAATACAGGGAGCTCCTACGAGCAGTACTTC. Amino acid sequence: CATNTGSSYEQYF.

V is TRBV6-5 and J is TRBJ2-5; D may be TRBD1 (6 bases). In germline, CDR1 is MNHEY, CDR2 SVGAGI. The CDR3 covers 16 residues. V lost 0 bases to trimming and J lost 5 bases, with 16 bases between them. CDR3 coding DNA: TGTGCCAGCAGTTACTCGGGGACACCGTCGTCGGAGACCCAGTACTTC. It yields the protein CASSYSGTPSSETQYF.

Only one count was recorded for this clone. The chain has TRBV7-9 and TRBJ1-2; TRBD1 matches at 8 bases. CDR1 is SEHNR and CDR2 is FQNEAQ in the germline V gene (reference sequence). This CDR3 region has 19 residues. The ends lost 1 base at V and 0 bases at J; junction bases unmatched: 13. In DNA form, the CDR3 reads TGTGCCAGCAGCTTAGTCCTTATTACAGGGGGTAAATCTAACTATGGCTACACCTTC. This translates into CASSLVLITGGKSNYGYTF.

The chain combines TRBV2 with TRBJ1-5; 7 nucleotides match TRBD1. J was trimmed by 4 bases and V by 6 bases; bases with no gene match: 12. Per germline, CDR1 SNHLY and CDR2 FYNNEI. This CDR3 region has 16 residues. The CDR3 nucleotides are TGTGCCAGCAGGGAAATCAGGGGGATAGCAAATCAGCCCCAGCATTTT. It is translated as CASREIRGIANQPQHF.

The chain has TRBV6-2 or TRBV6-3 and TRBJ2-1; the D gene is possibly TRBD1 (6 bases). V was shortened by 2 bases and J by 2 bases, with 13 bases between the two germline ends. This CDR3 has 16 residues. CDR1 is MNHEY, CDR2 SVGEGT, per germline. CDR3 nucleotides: TGTGCCAGCAGTTACCACGGGACAAGTACCTACAATGAGCAGTTCTTC. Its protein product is CASSYHGTSTYNEQFF.

CDR3 in amino acids: CASSIIRADLHYGYTF. The CDR3 DNA reads TGTGCCAGTAGTATAATCAGGGCAGACCTACACTATGGCTACACCTTC. This sequence joins TRBV19 and TRBJ1-2; possibly TRBD1 for D (5 bases). The CDR3 is 16 residues long. Trimming shortened V by 2 bases and J by 3 bases, and 16 bases separated the two germline ends. Germline V gives CDR1 LNHDA, CDR2 SQIVND (reference sequence).

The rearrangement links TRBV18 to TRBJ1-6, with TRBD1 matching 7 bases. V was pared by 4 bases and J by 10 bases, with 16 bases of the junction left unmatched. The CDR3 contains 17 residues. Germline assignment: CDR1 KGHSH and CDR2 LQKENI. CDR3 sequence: CASSLTPGTDRESPLHF. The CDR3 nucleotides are TGTGCCAGCTCACTGACCCCCGGGACAGATCGTGAATCACCCCTCCACTTT.

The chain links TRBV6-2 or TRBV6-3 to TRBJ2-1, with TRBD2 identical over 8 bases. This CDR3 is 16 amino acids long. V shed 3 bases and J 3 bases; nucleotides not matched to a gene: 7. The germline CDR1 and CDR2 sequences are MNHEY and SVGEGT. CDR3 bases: TGTGCCAGCAGTTATCAGCTAGCGGGCGTCTACAATGAGCAGTTCTTC. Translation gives CASSYQLAGVYNEQFF.

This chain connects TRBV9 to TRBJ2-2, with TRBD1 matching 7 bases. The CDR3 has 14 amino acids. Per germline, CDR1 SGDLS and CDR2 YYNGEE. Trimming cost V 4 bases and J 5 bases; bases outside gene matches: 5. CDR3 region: CASSTQQGTGELFF. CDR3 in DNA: TGTGCCAGCAGCACGCAACAGGGGACCGGGGAGCTGTTTTTT.

The CDR3 sequence: CASSDRSGVKTQYF. As DNA, the CDR3 is TGTGCCAGCAGTGACAGGTCAGGGGTGAAGACCCAGTACTTC. The chain joins TRBV2 to TRBJ2-5, with a tentative D call TRBD1 (6 bases). Germline CDR1 and CDR2: SNHLY and FYNNEI. The CDR3 consists of 14 residues. V was cut by 3 bases and J by 6 bases, with 14 bases left in between.

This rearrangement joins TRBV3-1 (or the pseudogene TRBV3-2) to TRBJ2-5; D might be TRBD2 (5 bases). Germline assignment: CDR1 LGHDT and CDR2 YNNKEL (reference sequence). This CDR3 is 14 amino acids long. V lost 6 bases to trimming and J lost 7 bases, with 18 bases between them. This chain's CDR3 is CASRGMAEARTQYF. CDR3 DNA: TGTGCCAGCAGAGGGATGGCGGAGGCCAGGACCCAGTACTTC.